Below are 24 T cell receptor beta chains sequenced from a single sample in a study of T cell clonality in common variable immunodeficiency (dated by TCRdb to between 2014 and 2017). Libraries came from the immunoSEQ multiplex PCR assay. TCRdb retrieved this table from immuneACCESS and kept in-frame rearrangements only. Not all clones are present; in checked studies, unresolved V genes account for under half, and no reason is known for the remainder. The sample comprises about 35,000 clones, and every one was counted more than once. Approximately 9.4% of the sample is taken by the ten largest. Sequencing was done on a sample of peripheral blood mononuclear cells. The receptors were gathered from a person between 18 and 70 years old in good health.

This clone was observed many times. The read terminates 3 residues ahead of where the CDR3 ends, so the germline J gene completes it. The rearrangement uses TRBV6-2 or TRBV6-3 and TRBJ2-1; 8 positions match TRBD2. V shed 4 bases, J shed 7 bases, and the junction held 15 bases outside the gene matches. The CDR3 length is 17 residues. Germline V gene lookup returns CDR1 MNHEY and CDR2 SVGEGT. The CDR3 sequence: CASSLTGLSSGLNEQFF. CDR3 DNA (partial): TGTGCCAGCAGTTTAACAGGGTTGTCTAGCGGGCTTAATGAG.

The CDR3 here is CASGPSLGGGTEAFF. The sequenced part of the CDR3 DNA is TGTGCCAGCGGGCCGTCACTAGGGGGTGGCACTGAA. The gene calls are TRBV11-1 and TRBJ1-1, with D maybe TRBD1 (6 bases). Coverage ceases 3 residues before the CDR3 finishes, and the germline J gene fills in the end. Germline V CDR1 and CDR2: SGHAT, FQDESV (reference sequence). Trimming left V 8 bases short and J 4 bases short, with 20 bases between. The CDR3 is 15 residues long.

The table lists this clone with many counts. Sequencing ends 3 residues short of the CDR3 end; the germline J gene provides the rest. This rearrangement joins TRBV2 to TRBJ2-3, with TRBD2 identical over 8 bases. The junction had 12 bases not matched to a gene; V was cut back by 3 bases and J by 1 base. There are 18 residues in the CDR3. Germline loops: CDR1 SNHLY, CDR2 FYNNEI. CDR3 DNA, as far as it was read: TGTGCCAGCAGTGATCTCGCGGGAGGTCACCTCGGCACAGATACG. Translating gives CASSDLAGGHLGTDT. The full CDR3 sequence reads CASSDLAGGHLGTDTQYF.

Many counts were recorded for this clone. The read stops 3 residues short of the end of the CDR3; the missing end is completed from the germline J gene. The V and J genes are TRBV11-2 and TRBJ2-7; 9 nucleotides align to TRBD1. The junction had 10 bases not matched to a gene; V was cut back by 9 bases and J by 1 base. CDR1 and CDR2 from the germline V gene are SGHAT and FQNNGV. This CDR3 contains 15 residues. The CDR3 spells CASAIGTGWSYEQYF. The sequenced CDR3 bases are TGTGCCAGTGCTATCGGGACAGGGTGGTCCTACGAG. Filled out from reference TRBV11-2 and TRBJ2-7, the complete variable domain reads EAGVAQSPRYKIIEKRQSVAFWCNPISGHATLYWYQQILGQGPKLLIQFQNNGVVDDSQLPKDRFSAERLKGVDSTLKIQPAKLEDSAVYLCASAIGTGWSYEQYFGPGTRLTVT.

As regards this clone: The read comes to an end 3 residues before the CDR3 does, leaving the germline J gene to fill in the end. The chain has TRBV18 and TRBJ1-2; TRBD1 is a possible D gene (5 bases). CDR3 length: 13 residues. Germline loops: CDR1 KGHSH, CDR2 LQKENI. CDR3 in amino acids: CASGGTSYNDYTF. The sequenced CDR3 bases are TGTGCCAGCGGAGGGACTAGCTACAATGAC.

This clone occurred many times. The read gets to within 3 residues of the CDR3 end, and the germline J gene fills in the rest. The chain couples TRBV30 to TRBJ2-3; a weak D match, TRBD1 (5 bases). Germline V gene sequence: CDR1 GTSNPN, CDR2 SVGIG (reference sequence). V lost 4 bases and J 5 bases, leaving 16 bases between the germline ends. The CDR3 sequence is 14 residues long. CDR3: CAWTRKGKRDTQYF. The sequenced part of the CDR3 DNA is TGTGCCTGGACCCGGAAGGGGAAAAGAGATACG.

This clone was seen ten or more times. The read terminates 3 residues ahead of where the CDR3 ends, so the germline J gene completes it. This chain uses TRBV28 with TRBJ2-7; 7 nucleotides line up with TRBD1. The CDR3 totals 15 residues. Trimming at V came to 6 bases and at J to 2 bases, leaving 10 bases not matched to a gene. Germline V gene sequence: CDR1 MDHEN, CDR2 SYDVKM. CDR3 DNA (partial): TGTGCCAGCAGCGCAACCACCGGGACAGCCTACGAG. Protein: CASSATTGTAYE. In full, the CDR3 is CASSATTGTAYEQYF.

This clone was recorded a few times. A much bigger clone sits one base away, suggesting this may be a read error. The CDR3 extends 3 residues past the end of the read, so its final part is completed from the germline J gene. The rearrangement uses TRBV30 and TRBJ2-7, with 7 bases aligning to TRBD2. This CDR3 is built from 16 residues. Looked up from germline, CDR1 is GTSNPN and CDR2 is SVGIG (reference sequence). The DNA read from the CDR3 is TGTGCCTCGAGTGATCTTAAGTCTAGCGGAACCTACGAG. This codes for CASSDLKSSGTYE. The full CDR3 protein is CASSDLKSSGTYEQYF.

This clone was counted at least ten times. Read coverage stops 3 residues before the CDR3 terminus; the germline J gene supplies the remainder. V and J are TRBV2 and TRBJ2-1; D might be TRBD2 (5 bases). This CDR3 contains 13 residues. Germline V gives CDR1 SNHLY, CDR2 FYNNEI. Trimming pared 8 bases from V and 6 bases from J, leaving 14 bases between. The CDR3 protein is CASLKGAGNEQFF. CDR3 DNA, as far as it was read: TGTGCCAGCCTGAAGGGCGCGGGCAATGAG.

This clone was found many times. The read ends 3 residues before the CDR3 terminus; that terminus is restored from the germline J gene. The V and J genes are TRBV12-3 or TRBV12-4 and TRBJ2-1; tentatively, D is TRBD2 (5 bases). CDR3 length equals 12 residues. Trimming shortened V by 1 base and J by 9 bases, and 7 bases separated the two germline ends. The DNA read from the CDR3 is TGTGCCAGCAGTTTAGTGCTAGCTGAG. It encodes CASSLVLAE. The whole CDR3 is CASSLVLAEQFF.

This clone was picked up many times. The read ends 3 residues early relative to the CDR3; the germline J gene fills the gap. The chain joins TRBV2 to TRBJ2-7, with D uncertain. Germline V lookup: CDR1 SNHLY, CDR2 FYNNEI. This CDR3 is built from 15 residues. V lost 4 bases to trimming and J lost 1 base, with 14 bases between them. CDR3 loop: CASSGDAIFSYEQYF. The sequenced CDR3 bases are TGTGCCAGCAGTGGAGATGCGATATTTTCCTACGAG.

This clone was picked up many times. The read gets to within 3 residues of the CDR3 end, and the germline J gene fills in the rest. V is TRBV7-2 and J is TRBJ2-5, with 8 bases lining up with TRBD2. The CDR3 totals 12 residues. Germline V CDR1 and CDR2: SGHTA, FQGNSA. The V gene end was trimmed by 8 bases and the J gene end by 5 bases; junction bases not matched to a gene: 4. The CDR3: CASGSGGETQYF. The sequenced CDR3 bases are TGTGCCAGCGGCTCGGGGGGGGAGACC.

This clone was counted many times. The CDR3 is cut off 3 residues early in the read; its end comes from the germline J gene. V gene TRBV4-1 combines with J gene TRBJ2-1; possibly TRBD2 for D (6 bases). V lost 4 bases and J lost 1, with 14 bases in between. The CDR3 has 16 residues. The germline CDR1 and CDR2 sequences are MGHRA and YSYEKL. The CDR3 bases that were read are TGCGCCAGCAGCCCTGGCGGGATAAGGTCCTACAATGAG. Translation: CASSPGGIRSYNE. The whole CDR3 region reads CASSPGGIRSYNEQFF.

This clone was found many times. The read finishes 3 residues shy of the CDR3 end, and the germline J gene is used to complete it. V is TRBV20-1 and J is TRBJ2-3, with 8 bases identical to TRBD2. This CDR3 comprises 15 residues. Germline lookup yields CDR1 DFQATT and CDR2 SNEGSKA (reference sequence). Trimming at V came to 0 bases and at J to 4 bases, leaving 6 bases not matched to a gene. CDR3 region: CSARDLASGSDTQYF. The part of the CDR3 DNA that was read is TGCAGTGCTAGAGATCTGGCTAGCGGGTCAGATACG.

There are many counts of this clone. Sequencing ends 3 residues short of the CDR3 end; the germline J gene provides the rest. V usage is TRBV19 and J usage is TRBJ2-4; D gene uncertain. In germline, CDR1 is LNHDA, CDR2 SQIVND (reference sequence). The CDR3 covers 14 residues. Trimming stripped 11 bases from V and 4 bases from J, with 18 bases between. CDR3 DNA (partial): TGTGCCTTAAGTTGGTTGGCAGAGAAAAACATT. This gives the protein CALSWLAEKNI. The full CDR3 reads CALSWLAEKNIQYF.

This clone was picked up many times. The read ends 3 residues before the CDR3 terminus; that terminus is restored from the germline J gene. The chain uses TRBV19 and TRBJ1-5; D might be TRBD1 (6 bases). The length of the CDR3 is 15 residues. The V gene's germline CDR1 is LNHDA and CDR2 SQIVND (reference sequence). V lost 2 bases to trimming and J lost 4 bases, with 12 bases between them. The DNA read from the CDR3 is TGTGCCAGTAGTATAATTAGGGACAAGAATCAGCCC. Its protein is CASSIIRDKNQP. The whole CDR3 protein reads CASSIIRDKNQPQHF.

This clone was observed at least ten times. The read terminates 3 residues before the CDR3 end, so the remaining end is supplied by the germline J gene. The rearrangement uses TRBV10-3 and TRBJ1-4; TRBD1 matches at 10 bases. This CDR3 comprises 15 residues. Trimming cost V 0 bases and J 8 bases; bases outside gene matches: 3. Germline lookup yields CDR1 ENHRY and CDR2 SYGVKD. The CDR3 region is CAISESTGGSEKLFF. The covered CDR3 bases are TGTGCCATCAGTGAGTCGACAGGGGGCTCCGAAAAA.

This clone came up many times. The DNA ends 3 residues before the CDR3 does, and the rest of the CDR3 is filled in from the germline J gene. The chain uses TRBV19 and TRBJ2-2; D is perhaps TRBD2 (6 bases). There are 14 residues in the CDR3. The V end lost 7 bases, the J end lost 1 base, and 10 bases lay between the germline ends. Germline V gene data show CDR1 as LNHDA and CDR2 as SQIVND (reference sequence). This chain's CDR3 is CASKRRENTGELFF. CDR3 DNA (partial): TGTGCCAGTAAACGGCGGGAGAACACCGGGGAG.

This clone has a count of ten or more. The sequenced fragment ends 3 residues before the CDR3 boundary, so the rest is inferred from the germline J gene. The chain employs TRBV7-6 and TRBJ2-5, with a possible D match to TRBD1 (7 bases). The CDR3 has 15 amino acids. Germline CDR1 is SGHVS and CDR2 is FNYEAQ. The V gene lost 0 bases and the J gene lost 4 bases, with 12 bases spanning the gap. The CDR3 reads CASSLATGTPETQYF. The sequenced part of the CDR3 DNA is TGTGCCAGCAGCTTAGCGACAGGGACTCCAGAGACC.

This clone was found many times. The read stops 3 residues short of the end of the CDR3; the missing end is completed from the germline J gene. The V gene is TRBV20-1, the J gene TRBJ2-3; no definite D call. Germline-derived CDR1 and CDR2 are DFQATT and SNEGSKA (reference sequence). CDR3 size: 13 residues. CDR3 residues: CSARVLNQETQYF. The part of the CDR3 DNA that was read is TGCAGTGCTAGAGTCCTAAACCAAGAGACG.

The sample holds many counts of this clone. The read falls 3 residues short of the CDR3 end, and the missing part is taken from the germline J gene. V is TRBV2 and J is TRBJ1-6; tentative D call: TRBD1 (5 bases). CDR1 SNHLY and CDR2 FYNNEI come from the germline V gene. The CDR3 is 13 residues long. The V and J ends lost 6 bases and 9 bases respectively, with 12 bases between them. The CDR3 sequence: CASRGTGGSPLHF. Incomplete CDR3 DNA: TGTGCCAGCAGGGGGACCGGGGGTTCACCC.

This clone was seen more than once but under ten times. Given a much more abundant clone one base away, this may be a read error. Read sequence stops 3 residues before the CDR3 end, and the germline J gene provides the missing end. The chain joins TRBV5-1 to TRBJ2-5, with D tentatively TRBD2 (6 bases). CDR1 and CDR2 (germline): SGHRS, YFSETQ. The CDR3 extends over 12 amino acids. The CDR3 reads CASREGLDTQYF. The CDR3 bases that were read are TGCGCCAGCAGGGAGGGGTTAGATACC.

In this sample, this clone turned up a few times. The junction departs from the called germline gene at one end, perhaps through a read error. Sequencing ends 3 residues short of the CDR3 end; the germline J gene provides the rest. V usage is TRBV7-7 and J usage is TRBJ1-1, with TRBD1 matching over 8 bases. The germline CDR1 and CDR2 sequences are SSHAT and FNYEAQ (reference sequence). This CDR3 has 17 amino acids. The CDR3 loop is CASSLSRTGYRYTEAFF. CDR3 DNA, as far as it was read: TGTGCTAGCAGCTTATCCAGGACAGGGTATCGGTACACTGAA.

This clone was picked up many times. The CDR3 DNA, read in part, is TGTGCCAGTAGTTCTACACCAGACAGTCAGGAT. Its protein is CASSSTPDSQD. The full CDR3 sequence reads CASSSTPDSQDQYF. The chain employs TRBV19 and TRBJ2-4, with D tentatively TRBD1 (5 bases). The sequenced fragment ends 3 residues before the CDR3 boundary, so the rest is inferred from the germline J gene. Looked up from germline, CDR1 is LNHDA and CDR2 is SQIVND (reference sequence). The CDR3 consists of 14 residues.